This TCR beta chain was found in a study of molecular identifiers for immune sequencing clone quantification. Losses at the gene ends were 5 bases for V and 4 bases for J; bases not matched to a gene: 9. The CDR3 totals 15 residues. Per germline, CDR1 SGHTA and CDR2 FQGNSA. One entry per CDR3 protein, called by TCRdb with MiXCR from the PCR reads. In the table there are a few hundred thousand distinct CDR3 sequences, over 20% of which are singletons. The sequence was obtained from a human donor in good health. Some libraries in this study had Jurkat cell RNA spiked in. The genes are TRBV7-2 and TRBJ2-7; 9 bases are shared with TRBD1. Sequenced: naive CD8+ T cells from blood, with Jurkat cell RNA spiked in. Subset noted: FACS-sorted CD8+CD4-CCR7+CD45RA+ naive T cells. This chain's CDR3 is CASSRSGTGIYEQYF. As DNA, the CDR3 is TGTGCCAGCAGCCGATCCGGGACAGGGATTTACGAGCAGTACTTC.